This section outlines one TCR beta chain sequence together with its context. Antigen specificity is unknown. The junction and the germline gene differ at one end; a read error may be behind it. Assay used: immunoSEQ multiplex PCR; TCRdb lists only in-frame clones, some missing. The sample holds tens of thousands of clones, roughly four fifths seen once. This record comes from a study of T cells in narcolepsy. For the study at large: Enrolled donors included narcolepsy type 1 or type 2 patients and healthy controls.

Germline V gene lookup returns CDR1 SSHAT and CDR2 FNYEAQ (reference sequence). This CDR3 has 13 amino acids. Study observations and caveats: Reportedly, autoreactive clonotypes were serially detected in patients' blood but not controls'. Same-patient CSF and blood CD4+ T cell clonotypes included HCRT-specific and TRIB2-specific autoreactive ones.

This chain links TRBV7-7 with TRBJ2-3; 7 nucleotides agree with TRBD2. The sequenced sample was memory (CD45RA-) CD4+ T cells from blood. This sequence originates from a human donor in good health. CDR3: CASSKRETDTQYF. For the CDR3, the DNA is TGTGCTAGCAGCAAGCGGGAAACAGATACGCAGTATTTT.